This T cell receptor beta chain was captured in a study of cytotoxic CD8 clonotypes in ibrutinib-treated CLL. Study-wide background: The subjects consisted of 11 relapsed/refractory and some 14 treatment-naive individuals, with 17 to 18 IGHV unmutated.

Germline CDR1 reads MNHEY; CDR2 reads SMNVEV (reference sequence). With V trimmed by 6 bases and J by 0 bases, 6 bases remained unmatched. This CDR3 contains 16 residues. The method was immunoSEQ multiplex PCR; TCRdb's version includes in-frame clones alone and lacks a portion of them. Among fewer than 200,000 clones listed, about four fifths were seen once. V usage is TRBV27 and J usage is TRBJ2-4, with TRBD1 identical over 9 bases. The sequenced sample was PBMCs, obtained after 24 months of ibrutinib treatment. This TCR was sampled from a human donor with chronic lymphocytic leukemia. The CDR3 region has the DNA TGTGCCAGCAGCCGCGACAGGGGGGTAGCCAAAAACATTCAGTACTTC. Encoded protein: CASSRDRGVAKNIQYF.